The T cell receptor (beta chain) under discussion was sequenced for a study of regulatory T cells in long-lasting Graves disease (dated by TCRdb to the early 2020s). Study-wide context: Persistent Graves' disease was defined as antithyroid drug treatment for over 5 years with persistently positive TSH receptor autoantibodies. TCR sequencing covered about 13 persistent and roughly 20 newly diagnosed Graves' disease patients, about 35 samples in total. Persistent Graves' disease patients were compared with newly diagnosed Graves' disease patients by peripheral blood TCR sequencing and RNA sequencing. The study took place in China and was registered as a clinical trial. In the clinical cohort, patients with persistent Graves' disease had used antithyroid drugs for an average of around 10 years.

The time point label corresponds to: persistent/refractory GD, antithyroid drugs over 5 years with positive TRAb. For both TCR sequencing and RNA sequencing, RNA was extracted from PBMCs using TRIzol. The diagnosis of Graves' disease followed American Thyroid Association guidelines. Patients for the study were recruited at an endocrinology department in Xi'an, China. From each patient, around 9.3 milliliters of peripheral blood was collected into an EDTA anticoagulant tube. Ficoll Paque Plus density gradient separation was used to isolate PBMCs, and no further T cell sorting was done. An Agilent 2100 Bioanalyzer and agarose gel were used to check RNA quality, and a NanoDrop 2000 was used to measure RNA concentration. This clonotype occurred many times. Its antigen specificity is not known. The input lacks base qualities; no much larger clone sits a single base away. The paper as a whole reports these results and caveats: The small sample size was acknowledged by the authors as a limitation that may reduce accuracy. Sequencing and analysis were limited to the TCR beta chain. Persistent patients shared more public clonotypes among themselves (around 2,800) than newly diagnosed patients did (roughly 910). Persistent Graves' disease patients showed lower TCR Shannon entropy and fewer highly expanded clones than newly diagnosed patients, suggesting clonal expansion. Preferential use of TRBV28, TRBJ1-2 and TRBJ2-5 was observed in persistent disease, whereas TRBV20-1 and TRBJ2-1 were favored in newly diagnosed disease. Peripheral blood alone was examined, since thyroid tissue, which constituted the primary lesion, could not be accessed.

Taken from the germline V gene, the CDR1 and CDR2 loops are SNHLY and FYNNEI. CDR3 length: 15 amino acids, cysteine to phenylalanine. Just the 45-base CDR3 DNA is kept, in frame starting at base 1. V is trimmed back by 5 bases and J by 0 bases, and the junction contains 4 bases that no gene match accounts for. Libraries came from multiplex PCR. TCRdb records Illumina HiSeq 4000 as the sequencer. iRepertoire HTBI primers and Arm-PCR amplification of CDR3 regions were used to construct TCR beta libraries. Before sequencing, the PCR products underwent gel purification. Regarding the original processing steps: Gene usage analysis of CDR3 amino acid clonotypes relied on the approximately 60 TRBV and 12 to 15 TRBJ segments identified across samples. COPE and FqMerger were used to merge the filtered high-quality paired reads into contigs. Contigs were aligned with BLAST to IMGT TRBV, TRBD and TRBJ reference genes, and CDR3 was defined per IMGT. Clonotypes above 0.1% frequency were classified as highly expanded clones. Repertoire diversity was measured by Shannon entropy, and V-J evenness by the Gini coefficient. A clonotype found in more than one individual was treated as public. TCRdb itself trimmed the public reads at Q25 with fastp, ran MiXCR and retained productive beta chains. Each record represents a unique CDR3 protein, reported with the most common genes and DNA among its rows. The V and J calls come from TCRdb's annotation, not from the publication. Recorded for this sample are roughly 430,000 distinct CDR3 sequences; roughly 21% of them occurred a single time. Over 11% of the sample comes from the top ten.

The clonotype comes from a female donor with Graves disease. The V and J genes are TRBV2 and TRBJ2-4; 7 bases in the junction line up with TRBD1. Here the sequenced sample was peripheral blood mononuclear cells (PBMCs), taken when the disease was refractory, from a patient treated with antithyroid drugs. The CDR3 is CASSWGQLAKNIQYF. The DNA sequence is TGTGCCAGCAGTTGGGGACAGCTAGCCAAAAACATTCAGTACTTC.